This T cell receptor beta chain was recorded in a study of blood T cell repertoires in COVID-19. Looking at the study overall: The United States, Italy and Spain were the sources of the acute and convalescent COVID-19 samples.

Germline V gene sequence: CDR1 LGHDT, CDR2 YNNKEL (reference sequence). This CDR3 comprises 13 residues. The V and J ends lost 2 bases and 2 bases respectively, with 6 bases between them. Original processing notes: Estimates of nucleated cell counts were drawn from the amplification of reference gene primers. Method: immunoSEQ multiplex PCR; TCRdb's copy keeps in-frame clones and lacks some. D and trimming were read from the DNA, whereas the V and J calls and clone size are those reported in that table. Of roughly 66,000 clones in the sample, 82% are singletons; the top ten hold less than 8.5%. Sample: peripheral blood. The gene calls are TRBV3-1 (or the pseudogene TRBV3-2) and TRBJ1-2; D is ambiguous. The sequence was obtained from a man in his sixties with acute or convalescent COVID-19. In DNA form, the CDR3 reads TGTGCCAGCAGCCAATATCCCAACTATGGCTACACCTTC. Translating it yields CASSQYPNYGYTF.